These 27 T cell receptor beta chains share one sample of origin, sequenced in a study of control samples from healthy donors and cancer patients. The protocol was immunoSEQ multiplex PCR, while the TCRdb copy is restricted to in-frame clones and leaves out a portion. In the table there are around 180,000 clones, 88% of which are singletons. The sample comprised blood. The receptors were gathered from a woman in her twenties or thirties in good health.

The chain carries TRBV19 and TRBJ1-2; no definite D call. Germline values: CDR1 LNHDA, CDR2 SQIVND (reference sequence). The V end lost 3 bases, the J end lost 0 bases, and 11 bases lay between the germline ends. The CDR3 spans 15 residues. The CDR3: CASSMKGQPNYGYTF. DNA for the CDR3: TGTGCCAGTAGTATGAAGGGCCAGCCTAACTATGGCTACACCTTC.

CDR3 in DNA: TGTGCCAGCAGCCAAACAGGCAACAATCAGCCCCAGCATTTT. Translation: CASSQTGNNQPQHF. The V and J genes are TRBV3-1 (or the pseudogene TRBV3-2) and TRBJ1-5, with D possibly matching TRBD1 (5 bases). This CDR3 contains 14 residues. Germline V gene data show CDR1 as LGHDT and CDR2 as YNNKEL (reference sequence). V was cut by 2 bases and J by 3 bases, with 8 bases left in between.

The rearrangement uses TRBV2 and TRBJ1-4; 7 bases align to TRBD1. Germline V gene data show CDR1 as SNHLY and CDR2 as FYNNEI. V dropped 4 bases and J dropped 7; count of bases not matched to a gene: 9. The CDR3 consists of 15 residues. The CDR3 DNA reads TGTGCCAGCAGTGGCCCGACAGGGCGGTTTGAAAAACTGTTTTTT. Protein sequence: CASSGPTGRFEKLFF.

The V call is TRBV21-1, the J call TRBJ1-2. TRBV21-1 is termed a pseudogene. This CDR3 is built from 14 residues. The chain's CDR3 is CASSNFAGDYGYTF. For the CDR3, the DNA is TGTGCCAGCAGCAACTTCGCGGGGGACTATGGCTACACCTTC.

V and J are TRBV7-2 and TRBJ2-5; no firm D call. V was cut by 8 bases and J by 5 bases, with 12 bases left in between. This CDR3 has 12 amino acids. Germline V CDR1 and CDR2: SGHTA, FQGNSA. CDR3 residues: CASHSRRETQYF. CDR3 DNA: TGTGCCAGCCACTCCCGACGGGAGACCCAGTACTTC.

The genes are TRBV6-5 and TRBJ1-3, with D possibly being TRBD1 (5 bases). The V end was cut by 6 bases, the J end by 3 bases, with 15 bases between. The CDR3 runs to 15 residues. Looked up from germline, CDR1 is MNHEY and CDR2 is SVGAGI. The CDR3 region is CASSLSRDVGNTIYF. The DNA of the CDR3 is TGTGCCAGCAGCCTTTCACGGGACGTTGGAAACACCATATATTTT.

The chain uses TRBV25-1 and TRBJ1-2; D unclear. The CDR3 covers 11 residues. V dropped 6 bases and J dropped 4 bases, with 6 bases sitting between them. Germline CDR1 MGHDK, CDR2 SYGVNS. The CDR3 DNA follows: TGTGCCAGCAGCAGCGGCTATGGCTACACCTTC. The encoded protein is CASSSGYGYTF.

The chain recombines TRBV10-1 with TRBJ2-7, with D maybe TRBD1 (6 bases). The CDR3 has 13 residues. Looked up from germline, CDR1 is WNHNN and CDR2 is SYGVQD (reference sequence). Trimming left V 4 bases short and J 4 bases short, with 11 bases between. CDR3 nucleotide sequence: TGCGCCAGCAGTGGGACAGTAATTTACGAGCAGTACGTC. This translates into CASSGTVIYEQYV.

The chain links TRBV10-2 to TRBJ2-6; D is unclear. With 10 bases removed from V and 4 bases from J, the gap between germline ends came to 8 bases. In germline, CDR1 is WSHSY, CDR2 SAAADI. The CDR3 loop spans 12 amino acids. The CDR3 protein is CATRPGANVLTF. CDR3 nucleotides: TGCGCCACCCGTCCCGGGGCCAACGTCCTGACTTTC.

This chain uses TRBV4-2 with TRBJ1-1; D remains ambiguous. The germline V gene encodes CDR1 LGHNA and CDR2 YNFKEQ. Trimming left V 1 base short and J 4 bases short, with 16 bases between. The CDR3 is made up of 16 amino acids. CDR3 amino acids: CASSQGAGRSGTEAFF. CDR3 DNA: TGTGCCAGCAGCCAAGGAGCGGGCCGGTCGGGCACTGAAGCTTTCTTT.

V is TRBV19 and J is TRBJ1-1, with TRBD1 matching 7 bases. Germline lookup yields CDR1 LNHDA and CDR2 SQIVND (reference sequence). The V and J ends lost 4 bases and 1 base, in that order; junction bases with no gene match: 0. This CDR3 has 13 residues. The CDR3 sequence is CASSKGANTEAFF. In nucleotides, the CDR3 is TGTGCCAGTAGTAAGGGGGCGAACACTGAAGCTTTCTTT.

V gene TRBV11-2 combines with J gene TRBJ2-7; possible D gene TRBD1, 6 bases. The CDR3 has 14 residues. V gave up 3 bases and J gave up 3 bases, with 12 bases separating them. Germline CDR1 is SGHAT and CDR2 is FQNNGV. CDR3 in DNA: TGTGCCAGCAGCTTTACAAACAGGGACTACGAGCAGTACTTC. Its protein product is CASSFTNRDYEQYF.

The chain is built from TRBV7-8 and TRBJ2-1, with 11 bases aligning to TRBD2. There are 15 residues in the CDR3. After removal of 4 bases from V and 4 bases from J, the junction contained 3 bases not matched to a gene. Per the germline V gene, CDR1 is SGHVS and CDR2 is FQNEAQ. The CDR3 protein is CASSSGTSGYNEQFF. In DNA, the CDR3 is TGTGCCAGCAGCTCGGGGACTAGCGGTTACAATGAGCAGTTCTTC.

This clone was picked up a small number of times. V gene TRBV2 combines with J gene TRBJ2-2; possible D gene TRBD2, 6 bases. Looked up from germline, CDR1 is SNHLY and CDR2 is FYNNEI. V was pared by 10 bases and J by 1 base, with 16 bases between. The CDR3 length is 15 residues. The CDR3 DNA reads as TGTGCCATAAGCGGGCCGACGATGAACACCGGGGAGCTGTTTTTT. Translating it yields CAISGPTMNTGELFF.

The chain couples TRBV25-1 to TRBJ2-7, with D possibly being TRBD1 (6 bases). The CDR3 contains 14 residues. Germline CDR1 and CDR2: MGHDK and SYGVNS. V was cut by 4 bases and J by 2 bases, with 12 bases left in between. The CDR3 region is CASSARGRPYEQYF. The DNA of the CDR3 is TGTGCCAGCAGTGCCAGGGGTCGCCCCTACGAGCAGTACTTC.

The V and J genes are TRBV4-2 and TRBJ2-3, with TRBD1 matching 9 bases. This CDR3 is 16 amino acids long. Germline assignment: CDR1 LGHNA and CDR2 YNFKEQ. J was trimmed by 6 bases and V by 0 bases; bases with no gene match: 7. In DNA form, the CDR3 reads TGTGCCAGCAGCCAAGAGGGGACAGGGAATTTCGATACGCAGTATTTT. This gives the protein CASSQEGTGNFDTQYF.

This clone showed up just a few times. The CDR3 nucleotides are TGTGCCAGCAGCTTACCACAGGTCAATTCACCCCTCCACTTT. Its translation: CASSLPQVNSPLHF. This chain joins TRBV7-9 and TRBJ1-6, with D possibly being TRBD1 (5 bases). With 2 bases removed from V and 7 bases from J, the gap between germline ends came to 9 bases. Per germline, CDR1 SEHNR and CDR2 FQNEAQ (reference sequence). The CDR3 has 14 residues.

The genes are TRBV2 and TRBJ2-7; D unclear. The CDR3 spans 12 residues. Trimming pared 8 bases from V and 1 base from J, leaving 9 bases between. Per germline, CDR1 SNHLY and CDR2 FYNNEI. CDR3 protein: CASWTLSYEQYF. The CDR3 DNA sequence: TGTGCCAGCTGGACGCTATCCTACGAGCAGTACTTC.

The J gene is TRBJ1-1, the V gene TRBV9; a possible D gene is TRBD1 (5 bases). Trimming cost V 0 bases and J 2 bases, with 11 bases left between them. The CDR3 runs 15 residues. Per the germline V gene, CDR1 is SGDLS and CDR2 is YYNGEE. The CDR3 coding sequence is TGTGCCAGCAGCGTAGATCAGGGCCAAAACACTGAAGCTTTCTTT. Amino acids: CASSVDQGQNTEAFF.

The chain links TRBV7-2 to TRBJ2-3; TRBD2 might be the D (5 bases). The CDR3 has 18 residues. Germline CDR1 SGHTA, CDR2 FQGNSA. Trimming pared 5 bases from V and 1 base from J, leaving 22 bases between. The CDR3 DNA reads as TGTGCCAGCAGCCCCATTCCCCAGCGGCTCGGGGGCACAGATACGCAGTATTTT. It yields the protein CASSPIPQRLGGTDTQYF.

The gene calls are TRBV7-2 and TRBJ1-5; D remains unclear. The V end lost 3 bases, the J end lost 1 base, and 13 bases lay between the germline ends. From germline, CDR1 is SGHTA and CDR2 FQGNSA. There are 16 residues in the CDR3. Here the CDR3 reads CASSFLSGGSNQPQHF. CDR3 nucleotide sequence: TGTGCCAGCAGCTTTTTGTCTGGCGGAAGCAATCAGCCCCAGCATTTT. Complete variable domain (other parts from reference TRBV7-2 and TRBJ1-5): GAGVSQSPSNKVTEKGKDVELRCDPISGHTALYWYRQSLGQGLEFLIYFQGNSAPDKSGLPSDRFSAERTGGSVSTLTIQRTQQEDSAVYLCASSFLSGGSNQPQHFGDGTRLSIL.

This chain uses TRBV5-6 with TRBJ1-2; D is ambiguous. Trimming cost V 2 bases and J 1 base, with 9 bases left between them. CDR3 length equals 14 residues. Germline CDR1 is SGHDT and CDR2 is YYEEEE. The CDR3 loop reads CASSLLTSNYGYTF. CDR3 nucleotides: TGTGCCAGCAGCTTATTGACAAGTAACTATGGCTACACCTTC.

The chain carries TRBV5-1 and TRBJ2-5; 11 nucleotides agree with TRBD1. CDR3 length: 15 amino acids. V dropped 4 bases and J dropped 4; count of bases not matched to a gene: 6. The germline V gene has CDR1 SGHRS and CDR2 YFSETQ. The CDR3 DNA is TGCGCCAGCAGCAATGGACAGGGGGCGTCAGAGACCCAGTACTTC. Its translation is CASSNGQGASETQYF.

The CDR3 sequence is CASFTTVNYGYTF. DNA of the CDR3: TGTGCCAGCTTTACGACGGTGAACTATGGCTACACCTTC. J is TRBJ1-2 and V is TRBV2, with D unclear. The CDR3 length is 13 residues. Trimming removed 8 bases from V and 2 bases from J, with 12 bases in between. Germline CDR1 reads SNHLY; CDR2 reads FYNNEI.

The V and J genes are TRBV30 and TRBJ1-1, with no clear D. This CDR3 is built from 13 residues. V lost 3 bases to trimming and J lost 1 base, with 9 bases between them. Germline CDR1 and CDR2: GTSNPN and SVGIG (reference sequence). CDR3 sequence reads: CAWRTQGNTEAFF. For the CDR3, the DNA is TGTGCCTGGAGGACACAAGGGAACACTGAAGCTTTCTTT.

The J gene is TRBJ1-5, the V gene TRBV19, with TRBD1 as a possible D gene (5 bases). Trimming took 7 bases from V and 4 from J, leaving 14 bases between them. The germline CDR1 and CDR2 sequences are LNHDA and SQIVND (reference sequence). This CDR3 is 14 amino acids long. CDR3 amino acids: CASTPTDTNQPQHF. In nucleotides, the CDR3 is TGTGCCAGTACTCCGACGGACACAAATCAGCCCCAGCATTTT.

The chain recombines TRBV24-1 with TRBJ2-5; D is undetermined. The germline V gene has CDR1 KGHDR and CDR2 SFDVKD. The CDR3 runs to 13 residues. The ends were cut back, 5 bases at V and 4 bases at J, with 10 bases in the middle. The CDR3 region is CATSVRNIETQYF. CDR3 bases: TGTGCCACCAGTGTACGGAATATAGAGACCCAGTACTTC.